The clone carrying this T cell receptor (beta chain) occurred a few times. In the original workflow: Quantification of nucleated cells was approximated via reference gene primer amplification. The protocol was immunoSEQ multiplex PCR, while the TCRdb copy is restricted to in-frame clones and leaves out a portion. The V and J calls and clone size come from that table; D and trimming were worked out from the DNA. Counted here are over 150,000 clones, roughly four fifths occurring once; the ten biggest clones make up around 2.7%. V was pared by 3 bases and J by 0 bases, with 11 bases between. The CDR3 length is 15 residues. From germline, CDR1 is ENHRY and CDR2 SYGVKD. These data belong to a study of blood T cell repertoires in COVID-19. The overall study: The United States, Italy and Spain supplied acute and convalescent COVID-19 samples. The cDNA or gDNA used as material had been derived from T cells, B-cell-depleted T cells, or PBMCs.

The sequence derives from an elderly woman with COVID-19, enrolled during active disease. Sequencing used peripheral blood. The chain joins TRBV10-3 to TRBJ1-2; D is ambiguous. CDR3 DNA: TGTGCCATCAGTGATTTCGGCGGTACTAACTATGGCTACACCTTC. Translating gives CAISDFGGTNYGYTF.